This T cell receptor beta chain is drawn from a study of blood T cell repertoires in COVID-19. The wider study: Sites across the United States, Italy and Spain contributed samples from acute and convalescent COVID-19.

In the source study's methods: Cell counts per sample came from amplifying reference gene primers. Sequenced by immunoSEQ multiplex PCR; TCRdb stores in-frame clones only, minus some. V, J and clone size are those of that table, while D and trimming were read from the DNA. The data hold about 210,000 clones, with around 91% observed a single time. This CDR3 region has 16 residues. Per germline, CDR1 WSHSY and CDR2 SAAADI. With V trimmed by 6 bases and J by 1 base, 11 bases remained unmatched. The receptor's source is a woman between 35 and 50 years old with acute or convalescent COVID-19. The chain uses TRBV10-2 and TRBJ2-5; 7 bases are shared with TRBD2. Source material: peripheral blood. CDR3: CASRPGGGQRQETQYF. The CDR3 nucleotides read TGCGCCAGCAGACCGGGGGGTGGGCAGCGCCAAGAGACCCAGTACTTC.